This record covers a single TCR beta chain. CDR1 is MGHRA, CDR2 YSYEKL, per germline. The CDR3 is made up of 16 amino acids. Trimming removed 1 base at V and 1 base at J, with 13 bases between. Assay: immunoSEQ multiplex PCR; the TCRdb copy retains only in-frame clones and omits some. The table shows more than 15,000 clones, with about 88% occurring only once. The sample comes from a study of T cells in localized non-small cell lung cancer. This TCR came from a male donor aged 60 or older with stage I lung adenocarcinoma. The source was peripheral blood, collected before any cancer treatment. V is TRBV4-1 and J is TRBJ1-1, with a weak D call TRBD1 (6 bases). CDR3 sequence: CASSQASGAPNTEAFF. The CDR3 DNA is TGCGCCAGCAGCCAAGCCTCGGGGGCGCCGAACACTGAAGCTTTCTTT.